These 32 T cell receptor beta chains were sequenced from one sample in a study of blood T cell repertoires in COVID-19. Sequencing used immunoSEQ multiplex PCR; TCRdb keeps in-frame clones, though not all of them. Among about 190,000 clones listed, almost 85% were seen once. Sequenced: peripheral blood. The receptors were sampled from a woman in her sixties or seventies with active or convalescent COVID-19.

The rearrangement joins TRBV5-5 to TRBJ1-6; 7 bases agree with TRBD1. Germline V gene lookup returns CDR1 SGHKS and CDR2 YYEKEE (reference sequence). CDR3 length: 14 residues. V lost 4 bases, J lost 14 bases, and 12 bases stayed unmatched. This chain's CDR3 is CASSVGQSLWALHF. The CDR3 DNA reads as TGTGCCAGCAGCGTGGGACAGAGCCTTTGGGCCCTCCACTTT.

The chain is built from TRBV5-6 and TRBJ2-5; 7 positions agree with TRBD1. CDR1 and CDR2 (germline): SGHDT, YYEEEE. Losses at the gene ends were 7 bases for V and 1 base for J; bases not matched to a gene: 10. The CDR3 runs 15 residues. The CDR3 DNA reads as TGTGCCAGCCATAGACAGGGATGGATCCAAGAGACCCAGTACTTC. Amino acids: CASHRQGWIQETQYF.

The rearrangement links TRBV5-1 to TRBJ1-2; D gene uncertain. Trimming removed 0 bases from V and 5 bases from J, with 14 bases in between. Germline V CDR1 and CDR2: SGHRS, YFSETQ. This CDR3 region has 15 residues. This chain's CDR3 is CASSLERGNSYGYTF. In nucleotides, the CDR3 is TGCGCCAGCAGCTTGGAACGGGGAAACTCGTATGGCTACACCTTC. Complete variable domain (other parts from reference TRBV5-1 and TRBJ1-2): KAGVTQTPRYLIKTRGQQVTLSCSPISGHRSVSWYQQTPGQGLQFLFEYFSETQRNKGNFPGRFSGRQFSNSRSEMNVSTLELGDSALYLCASSLERGNSYGYTFGSGTRLTVV.

The chain recombines TRBV20-1 with TRBJ1-5; D possibly corresponds to TRBD1 (6 bases). V shed 3 bases and J shed 0 bases, with 15 bases lying between them. The CDR3 length is 16 residues. Germline assignment: CDR1 DFQATT and CDR2 SNEGSKA (reference sequence). The DNA of the CDR3 is TGCAGTGCTAGTTCAGGGGTTCGGAATAGCAATCAGCCCCAGCATTTT. Its translation is CSASSGVRNSNQPQHF.

The gene calls are TRBV19 and TRBJ2-1; tentatively, D is TRBD1 (5 bases). CDR3 size: 14 residues. CDR1 and CDR2 from the germline V gene are LNHDA and SQIVND (reference sequence). V dropped 3 bases and J dropped 2 bases, with 8 bases sitting between them. The CDR3 here is CASSMWGTYNEQFF. In DNA form, the CDR3 reads TGTGCCAGTAGTATGTGGGGCACCTACAATGAGCAGTTCTTC.

The chain is built from TRBV5-3 and TRBJ1-2; 7 positions agree with TRBD1. TRBV5-3 qualifies as an ORF whose function is uncertain. The CDR3 runs to 14 residues. J was trimmed by 4 bases and V by 0 bases; bases with no gene match: 3. In DNA form, the CDR3 reads TGTGCCAGAAGCTTGGTTTCAGGGGGCTATGGCTACACCTTC. This translates into CARSLVSGGYGYTF.

The V call is TRBV6-6, the J call TRBJ2-3; 7 positions match TRBD2. This CDR3 has 15 residues. V gave up 10 bases and J gave up 3 bases; unmatched junction bases: 13. The germline gives CDR1 MNHNY, CDR2 SVGAGI (reference sequence). The DNA of the CDR3 is TGTGCCACCCAGAGGGAGGGGCAGAGGACAGATACGCAGTATTTT. It encodes CATQREGQRTDTQYF.

CDR3 amino acids: CASSPLLEGLGDTQYF. The CDR3 DNA is TGTGCCAGCAGTCCCCTCCTCGAGGGCTTGGGAGATACGCAGTATTTT. The chain couples TRBV27 to TRBJ2-3, with D possibly matching TRBD2 (5 bases). CDR1 and CDR2 (germline): MNHEY, SMNVEV (reference sequence). V was trimmed by 5 bases and J by 5 bases, leaving 20 bases between them. The CDR3 consists of 16 residues.

The rearrangement uses TRBV7-8 and TRBJ2-7; the match to TRBD2 covers 11 bases. The CDR3 loop spans 14 amino acids. The germline V gene has CDR1 SGHVS and CDR2 FQNEAQ. V lost 3 bases to trimming and J lost 5 bases; unmatched junction nucleotides: 3. CDR3: CASSFLAGGDEQYF. The CDR3 DNA sequence: TGTGCCAGCAGCTTCCTAGCGGGAGGCGACGAGCAGTACTTC.

The CDR3 nucleotides read TGCGCCAGCACCCTGCAACAGAGATACAATGAGCAGTTCTTC. Amino acids: CASTLQQRYNEQFF. The chain uses TRBV5-1 and TRBJ2-1; the D is unclear. This CDR3 is built from 14 residues. Trimming removed 6 bases at V and 4 bases at J, with 14 bases between. CDR1 and CDR2 (germline): SGHRS, YFSETQ.

The V gene is TRBV4-2, the J gene TRBJ1-4, with 7 nucleotides matching TRBD1. CDR3 size: 14 residues. J gave up 7 bases and V 1 base, and 3 bases lay outside the gene matches. Germline CDR1 and CDR2: LGHNA and YNFKEQ. The CDR3 loop is CASSQGQGTEKLFF. The DNA for the CDR3 is TGTGCCAGCAGCCAAGGACAGGGTACTGAAAAACTGTTTTTT.

This chain links TRBV9 with TRBJ2-1; 7 bases fit TRBD2. The V gene's germline CDR1 is SGDLS and CDR2 YYNGEE. The CDR3 has 15 amino acids. The V segment lost 3 bases and the J segment 6 bases; nucleotides outside the gene matches: 9. CDR3 sequence: CASSASGQWGNEQFF. The DNA for the CDR3 is TGTGCCAGCAGCGCTAGCGGCCAATGGGGCAATGAGCAGTTCTTC.

The genes are TRBV18 and TRBJ2-5, with a tentative D call TRBD1 (5 bases). Germline values: CDR1 KGHSH, CDR2 LQKENI. V lost 4 bases, J lost 2 bases, and 8 bases lay in between. CDR3 size: 13 residues. The CDR3, as DNA: TGTGCCAGCTCACGCGACAGACAAGAGACCCAGTACTTC. Translating it yields CASSRDRQETQYF.

The chain combines TRBV5-5 with TRBJ2-3; TRBD2 matches 8 bases. The CDR3 consists of 14 residues. V gave up 1 base and J gave up 3 bases; unmatched junction bases: 1. Germline V gives CDR1 SGHKS, CDR2 YYEKEE (reference sequence). CDR3 sequence: CASSLRGRTDTQYF. The CDR3 coding sequence is TGTGCCAGCAGCTTGCGCGGGAGGACAGATACGCAGTATTTT.

The chain uses TRBV28 and TRBJ2-7, with D unclear. The CDR3 runs to 14 residues. Germline CDR1 reads MDHEN; CDR2 reads SYDVKM. V lost 8 bases and J 2 bases, leaving 16 bases between the germline ends. CDR3 sequence (DNA): TGTGCCAGCGTGAAGAGGTTCGTTCCCTACGAGCAGTACTTC. This codes for CASVKRFVPYEQYF.

The chain links TRBV7-8 to TRBJ2-3, with D maybe TRBD2 (5 bases). Germline lookup yields CDR1 SGHVS and CDR2 FQNEAQ. CDR3 length: 14 residues. Trimming removed 1 base from V and 6 bases from J, with 11 bases in between. The CDR3 nucleotides read TGTGCCAGCAGCTTAGACCTAAGGGAGGATACGCAGTATTTT. It codes for CASSLDLREDTQYF.

The rearrangement uses TRBV4-1 and TRBJ2-1, with a possible D match to TRBD1 (6 bases). Germline CDR1 is MGHRA and CDR2 is YSYEKL. The CDR3 consists of 12 residues. Trimming shortened V by 5 bases and J by 11 bases, and 13 bases separated the two germline ends. CDR3 DNA sequence: TGCGCCAGCAGCACCAACCGGGACAAGCAGTTCTTC. Protein sequence: CASSTNRDKQFF.

V and J are TRBV5-1 and TRBJ2-7; D perhaps matches TRBD1 (6 bases). In germline, CDR1 is SGHRS, CDR2 YFSETQ. Trimming removed 3 bases at V and 0 bases at J, with 13 bases between. CDR3 length equals 15 residues. The CDR3 DNA reads as TGCGCCAGCAGCTCCCCCGGGACAAGCTCCTACGAGCAGTACTTC. Translated: CASSSPGTSSYEQYF.

This clone appeared a single time. The chain recombines TRBV18 with TRBJ2-5, with TRBD2 matching over 11 bases. The length of the CDR3 is 14 residues. CDR1 is KGHSH and CDR2 is LQKENI in the germline V gene. Trimming at V came to 3 bases and at J to 3 bases, leaving 0 bases not matched to a gene. The CDR3 loop is CASSPGLAEETQYF. The CDR3 DNA reads TGTGCCAGCTCACCGGGACTAGCGGAAGAGACCCAGTACTTC.

The chain uses TRBV29-1 and TRBJ2-1, with TRBD1 as a possible D gene (6 bases). The CDR3 has 12 residues. Germline V gene sequence: CDR1 SQVTM, CDR2 ANQGSEA. V was clipped by 5 bases and J by 7 bases, with 12 bases between them. The DNA of the CDR3 is TGCAGCGTTCCGGACACAGGGAATGAGCAGTTCTTC. Its translation: CSVPDTGNEQFF.

The genes are TRBV28 and TRBJ2-3; D gene unclear. CDR3 length: 13 residues. Trimming left V 1 base short and J 9 bases short, with 11 bases between. Germline V CDR1 and CDR2: MDHEN, SYDVKM. CDR3 DNA: TGTGCCAGCAGTTTATTATACCCAGGAACGCAGTATTTT. It specifies CASSLLYPGTQYF.

This chain joins TRBV3-1 (or the pseudogene TRBV3-2) and TRBJ2-1; TRBD1 matches 7 bases. Germline-derived CDR1 and CDR2 are LGHDT and YNNKEL (reference sequence). This CDR3 region has 14 residues. With V trimmed by 6 bases and J by 2 bases, 4 bases remained unmatched. The CDR3 region is CASSYRGPYNEQFF. The CDR3 DNA reads as TGTGCCAGCAGTTACAGGGGACCCTACAATGAGCAGTTCTTC.

The chain recombines TRBV12-5 with TRBJ2-1; TRBD1 matches 8 bases. The V gene's germline CDR1 is LGHNT and CDR2 FRNRAP. The CDR3 runs to 15 residues. V trimming: 5 bases; J trimming: 3 bases; junction bases outside the gene matches: 6. CDR3 sequence reads: CASGTDRAGYNEQFF. The CDR3 region has the DNA TGTGCTAGTGGTACGGACAGGGCTGGCTACAATGAGCAGTTCTTC.

The chain carries TRBV2 and TRBJ2-7, with D maybe TRBD2 (6 bases). The V gene lost 3 bases and the J gene lost 4 bases, with 13 bases spanning the gap. Germline assignment: CDR1 SNHLY and CDR2 FYNNEI. The CDR3 is made up of 14 amino acids. CDR3: CASSEGGFLYEQYF. CDR3 in DNA: TGTGCCAGCAGTGAGGGGGGTTTTTTGTACGAGCAGTACTTC.

At least ten counts were recorded for this clone. V usage is TRBV4-1 and J usage is TRBJ2-5, with 8 bases matching TRBD2. CDR1 and CDR2 from the germline V gene are MGHRA and YSYEKL. Trimming took 0 bases from V and 4 from J; bases not matched to a gene: 10. The CDR3 sequence is 17 residues long. The CDR3 region is CASSQERLSGSGETQYF. The CDR3 DNA reads TGCGCCAGCAGCCAAGAACGGCTCAGCGGGAGTGGAGAGACCCAGTACTTC.

The chain employs TRBV27 and TRBJ1-4; 7 positions match TRBD1. V lost 4 bases, J lost 10 bases, and 9 bases stayed unmatched. Germline lookup yields CDR1 MNHEY and CDR2 SMNVEV (reference sequence). This CDR3 spans 14 amino acids. The CDR3, as DNA: TGTGCCAGCAGTTCGAGTGGAGGGGGCGGAAAACTGTTTTTT. This gives the protein CASSSSGGGGKLFF.

In DNA, the CDR3 is TGTGCCAGTAGTATGTATTTCGGGACAGCTGGCTACACCTTC. This codes for CASSMYFGTAGYTF. The rearrangement uses TRBV19 and TRBJ1-2; the match to TRBD1 covers 7 bases. Per the germline V gene, CDR1 is LNHDA and CDR2 is SQIVND (reference sequence). Trimming cost V 3 bases and J 7 bases; bases outside gene matches: 8. This CDR3 has 14 residues.

V is TRBV6-1 and J is TRBJ2-2; D is unclear. Trimming shortened V by 1 base and J by 6 bases, and 12 bases separated the two germline ends. Looked up from germline, CDR1 is MNHNS and CDR2 is SASEGT. The CDR3 totals 15 residues. The CDR3 sequence: CASSEDGRYAGELFF. CDR3 in DNA: TGTGCCAGCAGTGAAGATGGCAGGTATGCCGGGGAGCTGTTTTTT.

This sequence joins TRBV13 and TRBJ2-3; no reliable D call. V was trimmed by 4 bases and J by 0 bases, leaving 8 bases between them. This CDR3 is built from 14 residues. CDR1 and CDR2 (germline): PRHDT, FYEKMQ (reference sequence). As DNA, the CDR3 is TGTGCCAGCAGCTCCTACCCTAGCACAGATACGCAGTATTTT. Amino acid sequence: CASSSYPSTDTQYF. Filled out from reference TRBV13 and TRBJ2-3, the complete variable domain reads AAGVIQSPRHLIKEKRETATLKCYPIPRHDTVYWYQQGPGQDPQFLISFYEKMQSDKGSIPDRFSAQQFSDYHSELNMSSLELGDSALYFCASSSYPSTDTQYFGPGTRLTVL.

The chain joins TRBV9 to TRBJ1-3, with a possible D match to TRBD1 (5 bases). The ends were cut back, 3 bases at V and 0 bases at J, with 7 bases in the middle. The germline V gene has CDR1 SGDLS and CDR2 YYNGEE. The CDR3 loop spans 14 amino acids. DNA of the CDR3: TGTGCCAGCAGCGAGACAGCCTCTGGAAACACCATATATTTT. As protein: CASSETASGNTIYF.

CDR3 in DNA: TGTGCCAGCAGCCAAGATCAAGTTCGGGAGCCCGGGGAGCTGTTTTTT. Its translation is CASSQDQVREPGELFF. The rearrangement links TRBV4-2 to TRBJ2-2, with a weak D call TRBD2 (6 bases). The germline gives CDR1 LGHNA, CDR2 YNFKEQ. Between the trimmed V and J ends, which lost 0 bases and 6 bases, there was a span of 14 bases. CDR3 size: 16 residues.

V gene TRBV28 combines with J gene TRBJ2-5, with 15 nucleotides matching TRBD2. Germline V gives CDR1 MDHEN, CDR2 SYDVKM. This CDR3 has 14 amino acids. The V and J ends lost 6 bases and 8 bases, in that order; junction bases with no gene match: 4. The CDR3 DNA sequence: TGTGCCAGCAGGGTGGGACTAGCGGGAGGTACCCAGTACTTC. Its translation is CASRVGLAGGTQYF.